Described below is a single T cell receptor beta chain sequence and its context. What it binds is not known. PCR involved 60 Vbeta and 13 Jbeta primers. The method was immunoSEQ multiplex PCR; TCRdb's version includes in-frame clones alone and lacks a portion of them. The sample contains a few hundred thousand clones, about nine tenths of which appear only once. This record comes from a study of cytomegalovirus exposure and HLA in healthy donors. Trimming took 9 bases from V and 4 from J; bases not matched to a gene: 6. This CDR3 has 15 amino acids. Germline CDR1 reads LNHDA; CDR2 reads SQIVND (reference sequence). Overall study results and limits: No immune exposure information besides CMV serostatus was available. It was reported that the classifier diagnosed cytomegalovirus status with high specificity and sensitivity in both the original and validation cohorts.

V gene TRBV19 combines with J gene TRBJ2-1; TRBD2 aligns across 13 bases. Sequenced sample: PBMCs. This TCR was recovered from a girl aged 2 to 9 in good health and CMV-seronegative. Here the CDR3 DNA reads TGTGCCAGCAGACTAGCGGGGGGACTTTACAATGAGCAGTTCTTC. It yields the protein CASRLAGGLYNEQFF.